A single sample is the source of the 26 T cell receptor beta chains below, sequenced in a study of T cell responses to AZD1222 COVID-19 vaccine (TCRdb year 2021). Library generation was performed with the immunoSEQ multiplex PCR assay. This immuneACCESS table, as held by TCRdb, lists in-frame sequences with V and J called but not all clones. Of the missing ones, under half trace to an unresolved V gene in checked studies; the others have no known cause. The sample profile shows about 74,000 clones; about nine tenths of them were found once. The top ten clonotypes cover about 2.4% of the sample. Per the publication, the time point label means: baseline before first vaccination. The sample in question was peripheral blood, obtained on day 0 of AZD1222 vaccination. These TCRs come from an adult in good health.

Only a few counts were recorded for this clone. In nucleotides, the CDR3 is TGCGCCAGCAGTCAGCACGAGCAGTACTTC. This sequence encodes CASSQHEQYF. This chain connects TRBV23-1 to TRBJ2-7; D is unresolved. TRBV23-1 is recorded as an ORF, its role being uncertain. V gave up 3 bases and J gave up 5 bases, with 2 bases separating them. The CDR3 extends over 10 amino acids.

CDR3 bases: TGTGCCACCAGTGATAACGGGCCCCTTAGCGGGAAGATCAATGAGCAGTTCTTC. It is translated as CATSDNGPLSGKINEQFF. The chain joins TRBV24-1 to TRBJ2-1, with 8 bases that match TRBD2. The CDR3 has 18 residues. With V trimmed by 3 bases and J by 6 bases, 15 bases remained unmatched. The V gene's germline CDR1 is KGHDR and CDR2 SFDVKD.

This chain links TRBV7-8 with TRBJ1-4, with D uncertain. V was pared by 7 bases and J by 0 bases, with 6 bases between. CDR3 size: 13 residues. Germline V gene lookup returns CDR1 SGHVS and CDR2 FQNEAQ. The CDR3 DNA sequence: TGTGCCAGCACCGGGGCAACTAATGAAAAACTGTTTTTT. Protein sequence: CASTGATNEKLFF.

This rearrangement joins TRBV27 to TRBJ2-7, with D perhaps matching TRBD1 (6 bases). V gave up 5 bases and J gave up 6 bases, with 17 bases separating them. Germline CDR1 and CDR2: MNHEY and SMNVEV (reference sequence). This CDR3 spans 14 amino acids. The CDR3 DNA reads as TGTGCCAGCAGTACTCGACAGGCTCCGGGCGAGCAGTACTTC. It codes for CASSTRQAPGEQYF.

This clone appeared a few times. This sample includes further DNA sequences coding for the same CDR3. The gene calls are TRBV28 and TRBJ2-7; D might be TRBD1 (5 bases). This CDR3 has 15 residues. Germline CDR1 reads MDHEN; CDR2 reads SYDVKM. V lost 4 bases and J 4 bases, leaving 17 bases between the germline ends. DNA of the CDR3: TGTGCCAGCAGTTCGCCGGAAGACAGTACTTACGAGCAGTACTTC. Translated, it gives CASSSPEDSTYEQYF. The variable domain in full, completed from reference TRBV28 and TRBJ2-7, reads DVKVTQSSRYLVKRTGEKVFLECVQDMDHENMFWYRQDPGLGLRLIYFSYDVKMKEKGDIPEGYSVSREKKERFSLILESASTNQTSMYLCASSSPEDSTYEQYFGPGTRLTVT.

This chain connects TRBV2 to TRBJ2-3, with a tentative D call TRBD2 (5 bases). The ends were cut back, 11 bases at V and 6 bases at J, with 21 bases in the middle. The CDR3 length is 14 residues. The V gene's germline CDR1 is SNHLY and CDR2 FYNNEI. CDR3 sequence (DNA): TGTGCCGGATCGACTCGGGGTATCCCGGATACGCAGTATTTT. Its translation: CAGSTRGIPDTQYF.

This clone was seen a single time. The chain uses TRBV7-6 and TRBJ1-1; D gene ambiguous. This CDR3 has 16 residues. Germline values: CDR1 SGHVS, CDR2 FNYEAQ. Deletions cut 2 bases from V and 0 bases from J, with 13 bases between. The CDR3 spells CASSLPRSDMNTEAFF. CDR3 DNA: TGTGCCAGCAGCTTACCCCGTAGTGACATGAACACTGAAGCTTTCTTT.

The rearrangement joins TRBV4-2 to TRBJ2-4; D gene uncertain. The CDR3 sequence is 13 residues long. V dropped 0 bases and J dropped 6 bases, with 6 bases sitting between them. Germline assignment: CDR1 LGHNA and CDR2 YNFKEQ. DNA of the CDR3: TGTGCCAGCAGCCAAGAGATGGGAAACATTCAGTACTTC. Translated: CASSQEMGNIQYF.

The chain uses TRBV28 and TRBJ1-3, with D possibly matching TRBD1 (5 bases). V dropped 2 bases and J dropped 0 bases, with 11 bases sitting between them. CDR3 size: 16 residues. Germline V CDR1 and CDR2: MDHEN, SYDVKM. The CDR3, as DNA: TGTGCCAGCAGTTTAGGAGGGGCGATCTCTGGAAACACCATATATTTT. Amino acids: CASSLGGAISGNTIYF.

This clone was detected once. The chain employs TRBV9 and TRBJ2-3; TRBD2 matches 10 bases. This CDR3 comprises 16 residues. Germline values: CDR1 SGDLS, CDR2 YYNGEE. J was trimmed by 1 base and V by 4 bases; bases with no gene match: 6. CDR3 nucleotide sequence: TGTGCCAGCAGCCAGCGGGGGGGCGGTGGCACAGATACGCAGTATTTT. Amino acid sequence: CASSQRGGGGTDTQYF.

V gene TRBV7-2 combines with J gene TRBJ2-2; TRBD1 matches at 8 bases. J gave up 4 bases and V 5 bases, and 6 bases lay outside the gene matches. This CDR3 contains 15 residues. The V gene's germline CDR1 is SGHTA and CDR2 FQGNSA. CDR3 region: CASSLDRASTGELFF. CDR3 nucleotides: TGTGCCAGCAGCCTGGACAGGGCGAGCACCGGGGAGCTGTTTTTT.

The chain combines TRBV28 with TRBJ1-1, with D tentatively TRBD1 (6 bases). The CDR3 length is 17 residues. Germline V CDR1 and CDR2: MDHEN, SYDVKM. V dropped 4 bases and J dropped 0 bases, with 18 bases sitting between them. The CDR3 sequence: CASSSTGLLSLNTEAFF. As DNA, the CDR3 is TGTGCCAGCAGTTCGACAGGTCTTTTGAGCCTGAACACTGAAGCTTTCTTT.

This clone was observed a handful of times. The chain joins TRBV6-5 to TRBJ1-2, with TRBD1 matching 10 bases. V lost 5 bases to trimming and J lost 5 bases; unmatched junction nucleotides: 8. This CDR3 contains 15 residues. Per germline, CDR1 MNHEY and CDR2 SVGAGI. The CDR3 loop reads CASSLTGGDSYGYTF. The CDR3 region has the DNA TGTGCCAGCAGTCTGACAGGGGGCGATTCATATGGCTACACCTTC.

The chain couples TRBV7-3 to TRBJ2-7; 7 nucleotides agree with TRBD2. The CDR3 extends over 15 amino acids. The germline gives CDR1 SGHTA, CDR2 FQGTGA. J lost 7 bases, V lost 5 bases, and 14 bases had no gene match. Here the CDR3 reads CASSVTAIPGGEQYF. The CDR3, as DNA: TGTGCCAGCAGCGTGACAGCGATTCCCGGGGGGGAGCAGTACTTC. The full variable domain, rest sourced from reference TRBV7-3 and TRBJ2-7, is GAGVSQTPSNKVTEKGKYVELRCDPISGHTALYWYRQSLGQGPEFLIYFQGTGAADDSGLPNDRFFAVRPEGSVSTLKIQRTERGDSAVYLCASSVTAIPGGEQYFGPGTRLTVT.

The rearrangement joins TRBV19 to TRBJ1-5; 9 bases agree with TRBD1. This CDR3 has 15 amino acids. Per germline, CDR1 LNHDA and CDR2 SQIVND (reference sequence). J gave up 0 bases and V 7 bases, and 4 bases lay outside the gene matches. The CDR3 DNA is TGTGCCAGTATAGACAGGGGGTTTAGCAATCAGCCCCAGCATTTT. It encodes CASIDRGFSNQPQHF.

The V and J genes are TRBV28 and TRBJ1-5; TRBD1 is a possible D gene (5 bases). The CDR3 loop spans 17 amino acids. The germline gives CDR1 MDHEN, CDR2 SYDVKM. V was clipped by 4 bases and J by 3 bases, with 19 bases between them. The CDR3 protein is CASSSTPGWGDNQPQHF. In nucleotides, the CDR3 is TGTGCCAGCAGTTCCACCCCGGGATGGGGGGACAATCAGCCCCAGCATTTT.

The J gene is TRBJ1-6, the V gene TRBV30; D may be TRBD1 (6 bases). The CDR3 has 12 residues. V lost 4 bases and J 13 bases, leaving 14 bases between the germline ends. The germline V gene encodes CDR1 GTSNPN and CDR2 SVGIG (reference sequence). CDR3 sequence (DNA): TGTGCCTGGAAGACAGGCGAAACCCCCCTCCACTTT. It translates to CAWKTGETPLHF.

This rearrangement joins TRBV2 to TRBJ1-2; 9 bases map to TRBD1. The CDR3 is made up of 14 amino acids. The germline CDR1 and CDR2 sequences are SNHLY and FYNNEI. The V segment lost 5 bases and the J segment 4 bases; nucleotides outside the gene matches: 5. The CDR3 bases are TGTGCCAGCAGTCTTGGACAGGGGCCCTATGGCTACACCTTC. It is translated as CASSLGQGPYGYTF.

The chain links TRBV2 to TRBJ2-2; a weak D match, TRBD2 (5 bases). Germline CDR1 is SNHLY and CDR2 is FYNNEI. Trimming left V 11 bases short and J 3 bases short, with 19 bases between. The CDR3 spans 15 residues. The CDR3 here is CASSREGRDTGELFF. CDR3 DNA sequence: TGTGCCTCCTCCAGAGAGGGTAGGGACACCGGGGAGCTGTTTTTT.

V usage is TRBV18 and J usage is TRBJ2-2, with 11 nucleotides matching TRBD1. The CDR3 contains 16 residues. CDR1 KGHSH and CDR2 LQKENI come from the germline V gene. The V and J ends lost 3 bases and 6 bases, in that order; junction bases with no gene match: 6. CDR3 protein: CASSPLGTGGSGELFF. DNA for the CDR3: TGTGCCAGCTCACCCCTCGGGACAGGGGGGTCCGGGGAGCTGTTTTTT. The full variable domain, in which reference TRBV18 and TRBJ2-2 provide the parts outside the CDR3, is NAGVMQNPRHLVRRRGQEARLRCSPMKGHSHVYWYRQLPEEGLKFMVYLQKENIIDESGMPKERFSAEFPKEGPSILRIQQVVRGDSAAYFCASSPLGTGGSGELFFGEGSRLTVL.

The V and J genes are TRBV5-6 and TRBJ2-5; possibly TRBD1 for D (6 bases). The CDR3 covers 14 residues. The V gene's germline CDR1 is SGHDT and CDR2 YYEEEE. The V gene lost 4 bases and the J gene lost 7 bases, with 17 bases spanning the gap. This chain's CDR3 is CASSPPQGRGTQYF. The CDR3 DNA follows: TGTGCCAGCAGCCCCCCCCAGGGGCGAGGGACCCAGTACTTC. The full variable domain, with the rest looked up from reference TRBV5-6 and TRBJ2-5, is DAGVTQSPTHLIKTRGQQVTLRCSPKSGHDTVSWYQQALGQGPQFIFQYYEEEERQRGNFPDRFSGHQFPNYSSELNVNALLLGDSALYLCASSPPQGRGTQYFGPGTRLLVL.

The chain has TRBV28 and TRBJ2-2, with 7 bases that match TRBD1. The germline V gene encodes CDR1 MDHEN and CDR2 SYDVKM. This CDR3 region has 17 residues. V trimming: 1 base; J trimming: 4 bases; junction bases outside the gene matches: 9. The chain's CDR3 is CASSLYSQGVSTGELFF. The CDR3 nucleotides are TGTGCCAGCAGTTTATATTCGCAGGGGGTAAGCACCGGGGAGCTGTTTTTT.

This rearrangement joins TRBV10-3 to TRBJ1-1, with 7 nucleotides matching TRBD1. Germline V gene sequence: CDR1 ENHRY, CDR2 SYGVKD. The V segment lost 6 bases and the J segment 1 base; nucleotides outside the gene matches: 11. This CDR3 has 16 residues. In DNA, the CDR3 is TGTGCCATCAGGAGAGCCCAGACAGGGAAGAACACTGAAGCTTTCTTT. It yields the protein CAIRRAQTGKNTEAFF.

CDR3 nucleotides: TGTGCCTGGAGTGTTCCGACAGGGAGCTACGAGCAGTACTTC. This sequence encodes CAWSVPTGSYEQYF. The chain couples TRBV30 to TRBJ2-7, with TRBD1 matching 7 bases. The CDR3 is made up of 14 amino acids. V dropped 0 bases and J dropped 3; count of bases not matched to a gene: 5. CDR1 and CDR2 (germline): GTSNPN, SVGIG (reference sequence).

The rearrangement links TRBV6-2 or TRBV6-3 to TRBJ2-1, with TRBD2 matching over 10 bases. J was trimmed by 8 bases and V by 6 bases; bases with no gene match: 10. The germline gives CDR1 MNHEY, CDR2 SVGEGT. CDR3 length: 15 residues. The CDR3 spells CASSPAGGSSDEQFF. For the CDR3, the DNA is TGTGCCAGCAGCCCAGCGGGGGGGTCTTCGGATGAGCAGTTCTTC.

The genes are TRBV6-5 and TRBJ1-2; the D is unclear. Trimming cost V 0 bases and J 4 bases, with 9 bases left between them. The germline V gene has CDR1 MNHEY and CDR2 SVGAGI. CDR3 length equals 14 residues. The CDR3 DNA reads TGTGCCAGCAGTTACTCGCGGGATGGCTATGGCTACACCTTC. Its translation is CASSYSRDGYGYTF.